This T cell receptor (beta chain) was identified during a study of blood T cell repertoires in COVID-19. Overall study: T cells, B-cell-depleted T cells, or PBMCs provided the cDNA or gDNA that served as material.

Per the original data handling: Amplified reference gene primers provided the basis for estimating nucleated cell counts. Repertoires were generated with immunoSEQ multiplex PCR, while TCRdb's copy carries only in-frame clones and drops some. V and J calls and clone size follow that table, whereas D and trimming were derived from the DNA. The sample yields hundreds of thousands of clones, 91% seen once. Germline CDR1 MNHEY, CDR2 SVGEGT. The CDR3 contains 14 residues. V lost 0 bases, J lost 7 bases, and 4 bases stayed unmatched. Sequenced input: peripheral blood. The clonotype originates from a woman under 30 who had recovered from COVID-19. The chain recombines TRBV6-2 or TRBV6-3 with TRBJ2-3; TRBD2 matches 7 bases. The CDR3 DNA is TGTGCCAGCAGTTACTCGACTAGCCCGTATACGCAGTATTTT. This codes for CASSYSTSPYTQYF.